The clone carrying this T cell receptor (beta chain) has a count of ten or more. Antigen specificity is unknown. As to time point: patch test 2, 6 weeks after DPC sensitization. The sample's treatment: therapeutic diphenylcyclopropenone sensitization with weekly scalp DPC. This entry comes from a study of human T cells and chemical hapten exposure. The wider study: Upper inner arm skin measuring about 2 cm by about 2 cm received 2% DPC for sensitization.

Study-level findings and limits: Healthy people's immune response may differ from that of the donors, who had alopecia.

V was pared by 8 bases and J by 2 bases, with 8 bases of the junction left unmatched. The CDR3 is made up of 14 amino acids. Germline V lookup: CDR1 LNHDA, CDR2 SQIVND (reference sequence). TCRdb re-derived calls from the RACE reads in MiXCR, one entry per CDR3 protein. Altogether some 100,000 distinct CDR3 sequences are present, 7.5% to 10% being singletons, with the ten largest covering just over 2%. V is TRBV19 and J is TRBJ2-7, with TRBD2 identical over 8 bases. This TCR was sampled from a woman aged 40 to 50 with alopecia areata. Some clones in this sample may be carry-over from other donors' samples. The sample was whole blood, taken in connection with sensitization to the hapten diphenylcyclopropenone (DPC). This CDR3 is CASQSSGSTYEQYF. As DNA, the CDR3 is TGTGCCAGTCAGTCCAGCGGGAGTACCTACGAGCAGTACTTC.